The clone carrying this T cell receptor beta chain was detected once. The entry originates in a study of blood T cell repertoires in COVID-19. V trimming: 5 bases; J trimming: 2 bases; junction bases outside the gene matches: 14. The V gene's germline CDR1 is SGHNT and CDR2 YENEEA. This CDR3 contains 17 residues. Either two negative PCRs, clearance, or symptom resolution qualified Cohort 3 donors as recovered. Here immunoSEQ multiplex PCR was the method, and the copy in TCRdb shows in-frame clones only, minus some. Counted here are more than 300,000 clones, 85% to 90% occurring once; the ten biggest clones make up roughly a tenth.

The sequenced material came from PBMCs or T cells enriched from blood (not recorded which). The TCR originated in a woman younger than 45 who had recovered from COVID-19. The gene calls are TRBV11-3 and TRBJ1-1, with 7 bases aligning to TRBD1. As DNA, the CDR3 is TGTGCCAGCAGCACAACATTCAAAGGACAGGAAAACACTGAAGCTTTCTTT. Its translation is CASSTTFKGQENTEAFF.